The 7 T cell receptor beta chains below come from one sample, sequenced in a study of blood T cell repertoires in COVID-19. Using immunoSEQ multiplex PCR, the repertoire was profiled, and TCRdb retains in-frame clones only, with some absent. The data show 150,000 to 200,000 clones, 75% to 90% seen once. The source material was PBMCs or T cells enriched from blood (not recorded which). The source is a woman between 18 and 29 years old who had recovered from COVID-19.

This clone was seen only once. This sequence joins TRBV2 and TRBJ1-4; D might be TRBD1 (6 bases). V gave up 5 bases and J gave up 6 bases, with 19 bases separating them. Germline CDR1 reads SNHLY; CDR2 reads FYNNEI. This CDR3 comprises 16 residues. CDR3 sequence (DNA): TGTGCCAGCAGTCACAACAAGGGGGGGTTCGATGAAAAACTGTTTTTT. This codes for CASSHNKGGFDEKLFF.

This chain uses TRBV19 with TRBJ2-6, with a possible D match to TRBD1 (5 bases). The CDR3 contains 17 residues. Trimming removed 8 bases from V and 4 bases from J, with 21 bases in between. Germline V gene sequence: CDR1 LNHDA, CDR2 SQIVND (reference sequence). The CDR3 nucleotides read TGTGCCAGTCAAGCAGGGCCCTTTATGTCCGGGGCCAACGTCCTGACTTTC. Amino acid sequence: CASQAGPFMSGANVLTF. The full variable domain, with the rest looked up from reference TRBV19 and TRBJ2-6, is DGGITQSPKYLFRKEGQNVTLSCEQNLNHDAMYWYRQDPGQGLRLIYYSQIVNDFQKGDIAEGYSVSREKKESFPLTVTSAQKNPTAFYLCASQAGPFMSGANVLTFGAGSRLTVL.

The rearrangement uses TRBV7-9 and TRBJ1-1, with 10 bases fitting TRBD1. CDR1 is SEHNR, CDR2 FQNEAQ, per germline (reference sequence). The length of the CDR3 is 16 residues. The J segment lost 0 bases and the V segment lost 4 bases, leaving 5 bases of the junction unmatched. The CDR3 is CASSSSGTGVNTEAFF. The CDR3 region has the DNA TGTGCCAGCAGCTCCTCCGGGACAGGGGTGAACACTGAAGCTTTCTTT.

CDR3 region: CASSWGGSTNTEAFF. CDR3 DNA: TGTGCCAGCAGTTGGGGCGGCAGCACGAACACTGAAGCTTTCTTT. The chain employs TRBV6-5 and TRBJ1-1; maybe TRBD1 (5 bases). Looked up from germline, CDR1 is MNHEY and CDR2 is SVGAGI. The CDR3 has 15 amino acids. V was shortened by 4 bases and J by 1 base, with 13 bases between the two germline ends.

The chain joins TRBV7-3 to TRBJ2-3, with D possibly matching TRBD2 (5 bases). Germline CDR1 reads SGHTA; CDR2 reads FQGTGA. The CDR3 extends over 14 amino acids. V was cut by 5 bases and J by 3 bases, with 12 bases left in between. As DNA, the CDR3 is TGTGCCAGCAGCCCGACGAGGACTACAGATACGCAGTATTTT. It yields the protein CASSPTRTTDTQYF.

The chain carries TRBV9 and TRBJ2-3; 13 bases match TRBD2. CDR3 length equals 18 residues. V was pared by 0 bases and J by 3 bases, with 7 bases of the junction left unmatched. Germline CDR1 reads SGDLS; CDR2 reads YYNGEE. The CDR3 region is CASSVDSGLAGVTDTQYF. The CDR3 DNA reads TGTGCCAGCAGCGTAGACTCCGGACTAGCGGGAGTTACAGATACGCAGTATTTT.

The chain uses TRBV20-1 and TRBJ2-7; 8 bases map to TRBD2. This CDR3 spans 14 amino acids. Trimming at V came to 3 bases and at J to 3 bases, leaving 7 bases not matched to a gene. Looked up from germline, CDR1 is DFQATT and CDR2 is SNEGSKA (reference sequence). The CDR3 here is CSASEGAGVYEQYF. In DNA, the CDR3 is TGCAGTGCTAGTGAGGGAGCGGGAGTCTACGAGCAGTACTTC.